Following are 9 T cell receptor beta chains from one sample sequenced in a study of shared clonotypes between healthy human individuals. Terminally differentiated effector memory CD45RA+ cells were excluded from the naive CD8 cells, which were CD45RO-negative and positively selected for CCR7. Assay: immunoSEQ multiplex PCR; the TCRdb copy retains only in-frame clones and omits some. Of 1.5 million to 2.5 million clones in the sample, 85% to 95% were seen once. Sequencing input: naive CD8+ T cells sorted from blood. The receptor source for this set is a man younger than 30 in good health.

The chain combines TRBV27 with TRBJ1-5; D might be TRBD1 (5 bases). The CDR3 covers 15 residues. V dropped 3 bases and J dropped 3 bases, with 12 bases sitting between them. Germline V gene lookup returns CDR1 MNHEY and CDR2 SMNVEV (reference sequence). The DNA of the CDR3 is TGTGCCAGCAGTTTTTGGGGGGGGGTCAATCAGCCCCAGCATTTT. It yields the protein CASSFWGGVNQPQHF.

The CDR3 DNA sequence: TGTGCCAGCAGTCTAGCCGGGATAGTGAACACTGAAGCTTTCTTT. It yields the protein CASSLAGIVNTEAFF. V gene TRBV28 combines with J gene TRBJ1-1; D remains ambiguous. The CDR3 consists of 15 residues. The ends were cut back, 5 bases at V and 0 bases at J, with 13 bases in the middle. CDR1 is MDHEN, CDR2 SYDVKM, per germline.

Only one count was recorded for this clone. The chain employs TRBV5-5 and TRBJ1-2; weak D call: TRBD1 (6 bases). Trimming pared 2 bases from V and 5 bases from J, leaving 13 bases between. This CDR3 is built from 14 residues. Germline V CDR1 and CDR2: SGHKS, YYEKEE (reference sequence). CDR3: CASSFFSTGYGYTF. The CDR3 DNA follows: TGTGCCAGCAGCTTTTTTTCCACAGGGTATGGCTACACCTTC.

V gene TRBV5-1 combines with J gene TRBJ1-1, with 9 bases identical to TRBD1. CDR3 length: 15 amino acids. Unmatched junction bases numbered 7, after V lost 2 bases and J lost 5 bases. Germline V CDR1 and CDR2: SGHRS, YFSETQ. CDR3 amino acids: CASSFPGTGKTEAFF. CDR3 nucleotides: TGCGCCAGCAGCTTCCCTGGGACAGGGAAAACTGAAGCTTTCTTT.

Here the CDR3 DNA reads TGTGCCAGCATTACCCAGGGTGGCGCTGAAGCTTTCTTT. Translation: CASITQGGAEAFF. This chain connects TRBV6-5 to TRBJ1-1, with D possibly TRBD1 on 5 matching bases. Germline CDR1 and CDR2: MNHEY and SVGAGI. The CDR3 runs 13 residues. The V end was cut by 7 bases, the J end by 6 bases, with 15 bases between.

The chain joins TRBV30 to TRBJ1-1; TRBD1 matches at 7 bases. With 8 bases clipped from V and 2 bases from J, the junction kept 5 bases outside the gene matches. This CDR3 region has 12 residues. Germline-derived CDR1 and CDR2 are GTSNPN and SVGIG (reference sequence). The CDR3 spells CALGTDNTEAFF. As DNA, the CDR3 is TGTGCCCTAGGGACAGACAACACTGAAGCTTTCTTT.

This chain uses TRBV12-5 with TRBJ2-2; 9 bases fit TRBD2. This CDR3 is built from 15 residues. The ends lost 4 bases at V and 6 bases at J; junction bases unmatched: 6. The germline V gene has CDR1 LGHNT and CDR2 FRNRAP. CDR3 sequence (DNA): TGTGCTAGTGGTTCTAGACTAGCGGTGGCCGGGGAGCTGTTTTTT. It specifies CASGSRLAVAGELFF.

CDR3 sequence reads: CASSGRDRVYNEQFF. CDR3 bases: TGTGCCAGCAGTGGCCGGGACAGGGTTTACAATGAGCAGTTCTTC. The V and J genes are TRBV6-6 and TRBJ2-1; TRBD1 agrees at 9 bases. The CDR3 loop spans 15 amino acids. Germline values: CDR1 MNHNY, CDR2 SVGAGI (reference sequence). V lost 5 bases and J lost 4; bases outside the gene matches: 6.

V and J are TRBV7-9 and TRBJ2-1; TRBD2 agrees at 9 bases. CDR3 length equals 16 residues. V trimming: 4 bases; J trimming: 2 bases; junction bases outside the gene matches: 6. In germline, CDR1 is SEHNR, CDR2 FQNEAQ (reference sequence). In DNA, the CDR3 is TGTGCCAGCAGCTGGGGTCTAGCGGGGCCCTACAATGAGCAGTTCTTC. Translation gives CASSWGLAGPYNEQFF.